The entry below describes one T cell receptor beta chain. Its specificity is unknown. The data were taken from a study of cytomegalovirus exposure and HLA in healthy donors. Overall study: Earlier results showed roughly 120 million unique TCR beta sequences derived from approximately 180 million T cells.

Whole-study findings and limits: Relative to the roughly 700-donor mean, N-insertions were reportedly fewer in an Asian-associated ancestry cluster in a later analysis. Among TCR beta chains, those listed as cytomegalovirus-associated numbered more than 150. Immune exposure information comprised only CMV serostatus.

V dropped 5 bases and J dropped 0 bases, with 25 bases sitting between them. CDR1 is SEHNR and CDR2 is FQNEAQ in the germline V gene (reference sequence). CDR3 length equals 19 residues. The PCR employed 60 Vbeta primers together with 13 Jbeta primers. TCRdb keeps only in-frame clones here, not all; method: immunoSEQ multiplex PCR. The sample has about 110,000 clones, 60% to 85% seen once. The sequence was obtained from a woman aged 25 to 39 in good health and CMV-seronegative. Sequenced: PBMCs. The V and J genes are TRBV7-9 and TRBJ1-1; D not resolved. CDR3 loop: CASSPDKRLHGWLNTEAFF. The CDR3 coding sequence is TGTGCCAGCAGCCCAGATAAACGGTTGCACGGGTGGTTGAACACTGAAGCTTTCTTT.